This TCR beta chain was recorded in a study of regulatory T cells in long-lasting Graves disease. Regarding time point: newly diagnosed GD, antithyroid drugs for less than 3 months. With RNA extracted from PBMCs as input, the TCR library was made. Patients were from an endocrinology department in Xi'an, China. To make TCR beta libraries, researchers used iRepertoire HTBI primers and Arm-PCR of CDR3 regions. One entry per CDR3 protein results from TCRdb running MiXCR on the multiplex PCR reads. The sample includes about 620,000 distinct CDR3 sequences, under 20% seen only once; the top ten take about 17%. These data also formed part of another study, on T cells in Graves' hyperthyroidism and ophthalmopathy. This second report adds: Also found in blood were most expanded thyroid clonotypes above 0.001.

This sequence was found in a woman in her twenties or thirties with Graves disease. This sample comprised peripheral blood mononuclear cells (PBMCs), obtained at new diagnosis, from a patient treated with antithyroid drugs.

In DNA, the CDR3 is TGCGCCAGCAGCCAAGATAGGGGAACCTGGGGGCAGTTCTTC. This codes for CASSQDRGTWGQFF. The chain has TRBV4-1 and TRBJ2-1, with a tentative D call TRBD1 (5 bases). The V and J ends lost 0 bases and 12 bases respectively, with 15 bases between them. The CDR3 has 14 residues. Germline values: CDR1 MGHRA, CDR2 YSYEKL.